The 22 T cell receptor beta chains presented below share a single source sample, sequenced in a study of blood T cell repertoires in COVID-19. Assay: immunoSEQ multiplex PCR; the TCRdb copy retains only in-frame clones and omits some. The table records some 260,000 clones, 88% of them present only once. The sample was peripheral blood. Receptors were obtained from a woman aged 70 to 79 with COVID-19, enrolled during active disease.

This clone has more than one count but fewer than ten. The genes are TRBV24-1 and TRBJ2-5; 7 nucleotides line up with TRBD2. The germline V gene has CDR1 KGHDR and CDR2 SFDVKD. Trimming removed 7 bases from V and 0 bases from J; junction bases left unmatched: 7. This CDR3 region has 15 residues. The CDR3 DNA is TGTGCCACCAGCGGAGGCGGGAGCTACCAAGAGACCCAGTACTTC. The encoded protein is CATSGGGSYQETQYF.

A single count supports this clone. The chain combines TRBV6-2 or TRBV6-3 with TRBJ1-5; 7 bases are a match to TRBD1. Per the germline V gene, CDR1 is MNHEY and CDR2 is SVGEGT. The CDR3 is 12 residues long. V trimming: 5 bases; J trimming: 6 bases; junction bases outside the gene matches: 1. The CDR3 coding sequence is TGTGCCAGCAGTCGGGACAGTCAGCCCCAGCATTTT. Amino acids: CASSRDSQPQHF.

J is TRBJ2-2 and V is TRBV5-4; TRBD1 is a possible D gene (6 bases). V lost 5 bases and J lost 5, with 13 bases in between. The CDR3 length is 14 residues. Germline V lookup: CDR1 SGHNT, CDR2 YYREEE (reference sequence). CDR3 coding DNA: TGTGCCAGCAGACAGGGTGGTTGGACCGGGGAGCTGTTTTTT. It is translated as CASRQGGWTGELFF. Based on the CDR3 plus reference TRBV5-4 and TRBJ2-2, the full variable domain is ETGVTQSPTHLIKTRGQQVTLRCSSQSGHNTVSWYQQALGQGPQFIFQYYREEENGRGNFPPRFSGLQFPNYSSELNVNALELDDSALYLCASRQGGWTGELFFGEGSRLTVL.

The chain has TRBV21-1 and TRBJ2-7; TRBD2, the table's D call, lacks a check against the DNA. TRBV21-1 constitutes a pseudogene. The CDR3 is made up of 15 amino acids. As DNA, the CDR3 is TGTGCCAGCAGCAAAGTGGCGGGTACGAGGTACGAGCAGTACTTC. Translation gives CASSKVAGTRYEQYF.

The rearrangement joins TRBV28 to TRBJ1-2, with 8 bases matching TRBD1. The CDR3 extends over 14 amino acids. The junction had 6 bases not matched to a gene; V was cut back by 6 bases and J by 3 bases. Per germline, CDR1 MDHEN and CDR2 SYDVKM. The CDR3 nucleotides are TGTGCCAGCAGCCTGACAGGGGTTCACTATGGCTACACCTTC. It translates to CASSLTGVHYGYTF.

This sequence joins TRBV4-1 and TRBJ2-1; 15 bases agree with TRBD2. This CDR3 is 18 amino acids long. CDR1 and CDR2 (germline): MGHRA, YSYEKL. The V segment lost 0 bases and the J segment 10 bases; nucleotides outside the gene matches: 10. The CDR3: CASSQDLFGTSGRLEQFF. CDR3 DNA: TGCGCCAGCAGCCAAGATCTATTCGGGACTAGCGGGAGGTTGGAGCAGTTCTTC.

This chain links TRBV5-1 with TRBJ2-1, with D maybe TRBD2 (5 bases). The CDR3 spans 14 residues. Germline loops: CDR1 SGHRS, CDR2 YFSETQ. Trimming took off 2 bases at V and 12 bases at J, with 18 bases between the two ends. The DNA of the CDR3 is TGCGCCAGCAGCTTACTAGGCATCCCTGAAGTGCAGTTCTTC. Encoded protein: CASSLLGIPEVQFF.

This chain's CDR3 is CASSLDREKLFF. The CDR3 nucleotides are TGTGCCAGCTCACTCGACAGGGAAAAACTGTTTTTT. The rearrangement joins TRBV18 to TRBJ1-4, with a possible D match to TRBD1 (6 bases). The V end lost 4 bases, the J end lost 8 bases, and 8 bases lay between the germline ends. CDR1 and CDR2 from the germline V gene are KGHSH and LQKENI. The CDR3 totals 12 residues.

The CDR3 here is CSAFTGDYEQYF. The CDR3 DNA reads TGCAGCGCTTTTACAGGAGACTACGAGCAGTACTTC. The V and J genes are TRBV29-1 and TRBJ2-7, with a possible D match to TRBD1 (5 bases). The germline V gene has CDR1 SQVTM and CDR2 ANQGSEA. The CDR3 runs 12 residues. Trimming cost V 7 bases and J 3 bases, with 13 bases left between them.

This chain links TRBV7-8 with TRBJ1-6, with 9 bases aligning to TRBD1. CDR1 and CDR2 (germline): SGHVS, FQNEAQ. CDR3 size: 14 residues. V was clipped by 5 bases and J by 6 bases; unmatched bases: 2. This CDR3 is CASSQTGGNSPLHF. The CDR3, as DNA: TGTGCCAGCAGCCAGACAGGGGGTAATTCACCCCTCCACTTT.

This clone has only one observation. V is TRBV3-1 (or the pseudogene TRBV3-2) and J is TRBJ2-1; D is unresolved. This CDR3 comprises 16 residues. Germline V gene lookup returns CDR1 LGHDT and CDR2 YNNKEL (reference sequence). Trimming took off 0 bases at V and 0 bases at J, with 9 bases between the two ends. The DNA of the CDR3 is TGTGCCAGCAGCCAAGACAGTGGTTTCTCCTACAATGAGCAGTTCTTC. It codes for CASSQDSGFSYNEQFF.

The CDR3 spells CASSEARNRHHSYNEQFF. DNA of the CDR3: TGTGCCAGCAGTGAAGCAAGGAACAGACACCATTCCTACAATGAGCAGTTCTTC. The chain combines TRBV6-1 with TRBJ2-1; no clear D gene. CDR3 length: 18 amino acids. The V end was cut by 0 bases, the J end by 1 base, with 16 bases between. Germline V CDR1 and CDR2: MNHNS, SASEGT.

The chain is built from TRBV5-4 and TRBJ1-2, with D unresolved. With 2 bases removed from V and 4 bases from J, the gap between germline ends came to 9 bases. Germline V gene lookup returns CDR1 SGHNT and CDR2 YYREEE (reference sequence). The CDR3 runs to 13 residues. CDR3 nucleotides: TGTGCCAGCAGCTTAGACTATCTCTATGGCTACACCTTC. Translation: CASSLDYLYGYTF.

This sequence joins TRBV6-5 and TRBJ2-7; 10 bases are a match to TRBD2. Losses at the gene ends were 6 bases for V and 4 bases for J; bases not matched to a gene: 6. The length of the CDR3 is 14 residues. CDR1 is MNHEY and CDR2 is SVGAGI in the germline V gene. The CDR3 spells CASRGLAASYEQYF. CDR3 sequence (DNA): TGTGCCAGCAGAGGACTAGCGGCCTCTTACGAGCAGTACTTC.

The chain couples TRBV7-8 to TRBJ2-2; tentative D call: TRBD2 (6 bases). V was clipped by 2 bases and J by 6 bases, with 10 bases between them. Germline CDR1 and CDR2: SGHVS and FQNEAQ. CDR3 length: 14 amino acids. CDR3 in amino acids: CASSLIGEAGELFF. CDR3 coding DNA: TGTGCCAGCAGCTTAATAGGGGAGGCCGGGGAGCTGTTTTTT.

The chain links TRBV19 to TRBJ1-1; D is perhaps TRBD1 (6 bases). From germline, CDR1 is LNHDA and CDR2 SQIVND (reference sequence). The CDR3 consists of 15 residues. Trimming shortened V by 7 bases and J by 5 bases, and 20 bases separated the two germline ends. In nucleotides, the CDR3 is TGTGCCAGTATAGCCAGGGGCTACTATTGGACTGAAGCTTTCTTT. This encodes CASIARGYYWTEAFF.

The rearrangement uses TRBV7-3 and TRBJ2-1, with TRBD2 matching 7 bases. Germline V lookup: CDR1 SGHTA, CDR2 FQGTGA. J gave up 4 bases and V 8 bases, and 17 bases lay outside the gene matches. CDR3 length equals 17 residues. The CDR3 reads CASGQSPGVAGYNEQFF. Here the CDR3 DNA reads TGTGCCAGCGGCCAATCCCCCGGGGTAGCGGGTTACAATGAGCAGTTCTTC.

The chain couples TRBV19 to TRBJ1-3; 7 bases fit TRBD1. The CDR3 is 15 residues long. V trimming: 10 bases; J trimming: 0 bases; junction bases outside the gene matches: 9. Germline assignment: CDR1 LNHDA and CDR2 SQIVND (reference sequence). The CDR3 loop is CATTTGFYSGNTIYF. In DNA form, the CDR3 reads TGTGCCACCACGACAGGGTTCTACTCTGGAAACACCATATATTTT. Based on the CDR3 plus reference TRBV19 and TRBJ1-3, the full variable domain is DGGITQSPKYLFRKEGQNVTLSCEQNLNHDAMYWYRQDPGQGLRLIYYSQIVNDFQKGDIAEGYSVSREKKESFPLTVTSAQKNPTAFYLCATTTGFYSGNTIYFGEGSWLTVV.

The chain combines TRBV5-1 with TRBJ2-5; 7 bases are shared with TRBD2. The CDR3 sequence is 13 residues long. V was clipped by 4 bases and J by 9 bases; unmatched bases: 9. The germline V gene encodes CDR1 SGHRS and CDR2 YFSETQ. The CDR3 sequence is CASSRTRLVAQYF. CDR3 nucleotide sequence: TGCGCCAGCAGCAGGACTAGACTGGTGGCCCAGTACTTC.

The chain carries TRBV4-2 and TRBJ1-2; the D gene is possibly TRBD1 (6 bases). The V gene lost 2 bases and the J gene lost 1 base, with 11 bases spanning the gap. Germline V gene data show CDR1 as LGHNA and CDR2 as YNFKEQ. This CDR3 contains 15 residues. CDR3 region: CASSQTGTYNYGYTF. Written as DNA, the CDR3 is TGTGCCAGCAGCCAAACCGGGACATATAACTATGGCTACACCTTC.

Comments on this clone: One end of the junction varies from germline; a read error may be responsible. The V and J genes are TRBV7-7 and TRBJ2-7; a weak D match, TRBD1 (6 bases). Looked up from germline, CDR1 is SSHAT and CDR2 is FNYEAQ (reference sequence). The length of the CDR3 is 16 residues. The CDR3 spells CASSLASGQGGGEQYF. The DNA of the CDR3 is TGTGCTAGCAGCTTAGCATCGGGACAAGGAGGTGGCGAGCAGTACTTC.

The V gene is TRBV19, the J gene TRBJ2-6; D not certain. CDR3 length: 15 residues. Germline V gives CDR1 LNHDA, CDR2 SQIVND (reference sequence). The V end lost 7 bases, the J end lost 0 bases, and 10 bases lay between the germline ends. The CDR3 spells CASNPRGSGANVLTF. DNA of the CDR3: TGTGCCAGTAACCCCCGAGGCTCTGGGGCCAACGTCCTGACTTTC.